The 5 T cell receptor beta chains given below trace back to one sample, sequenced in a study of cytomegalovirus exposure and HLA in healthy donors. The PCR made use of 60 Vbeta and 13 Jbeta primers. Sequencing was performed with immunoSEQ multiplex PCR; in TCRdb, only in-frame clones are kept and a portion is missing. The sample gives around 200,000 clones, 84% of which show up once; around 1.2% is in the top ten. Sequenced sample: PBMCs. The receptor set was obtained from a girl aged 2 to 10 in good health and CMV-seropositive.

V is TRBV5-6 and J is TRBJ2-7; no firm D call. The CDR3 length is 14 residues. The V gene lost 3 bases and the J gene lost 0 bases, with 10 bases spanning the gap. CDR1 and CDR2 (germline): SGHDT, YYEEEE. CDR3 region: CASSSLVGSYEQYF. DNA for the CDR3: TGTGCCAGCAGCTCCCTAGTGGGCTCCTACGAGCAGTACTTC.

CDR3 protein: CASRVVSTGGPYYGYTF. CDR3 bases: TGTGCCAGCAGGGTAGTCTCGACAGGGGGGCCTTACTATGGCTACACCTTC. The genes are TRBV27 and TRBJ1-2; 9 nucleotides line up with TRBD1. The CDR3 runs to 17 residues. Germline CDR1 is MNHEY and CDR2 is SMNVEV (reference sequence). V lost 6 bases to trimming and J lost 3 bases; unmatched junction nucleotides: 14.

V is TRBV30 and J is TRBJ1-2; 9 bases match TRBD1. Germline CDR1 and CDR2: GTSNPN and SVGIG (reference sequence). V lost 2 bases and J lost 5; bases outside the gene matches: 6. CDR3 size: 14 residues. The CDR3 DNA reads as TGTGCCTGGAGTATAGACAGGGGGTTTTATGGCTACACCTTC. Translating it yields CAWSIDRGFYGYTF.

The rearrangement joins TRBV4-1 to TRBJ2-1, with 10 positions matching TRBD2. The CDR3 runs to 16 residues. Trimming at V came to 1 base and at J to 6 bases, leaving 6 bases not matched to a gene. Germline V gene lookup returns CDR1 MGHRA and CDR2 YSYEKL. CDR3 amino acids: CASSQVVSSGGNEQFF. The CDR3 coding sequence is TGCGCCAGCAGCCAAGTTGTTTCTAGCGGGGGCAATGAGCAGTTCTTC.

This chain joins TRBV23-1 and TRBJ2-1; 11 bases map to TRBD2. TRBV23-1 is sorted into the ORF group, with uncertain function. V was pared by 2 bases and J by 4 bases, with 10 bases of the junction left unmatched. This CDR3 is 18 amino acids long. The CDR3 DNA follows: TGCGCCAGCAGTCAACCGACTAGCGGGGAAAAGTATTACAATGAGCAGTTCTTC. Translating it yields CASSQPTSGEKYYNEQFF.